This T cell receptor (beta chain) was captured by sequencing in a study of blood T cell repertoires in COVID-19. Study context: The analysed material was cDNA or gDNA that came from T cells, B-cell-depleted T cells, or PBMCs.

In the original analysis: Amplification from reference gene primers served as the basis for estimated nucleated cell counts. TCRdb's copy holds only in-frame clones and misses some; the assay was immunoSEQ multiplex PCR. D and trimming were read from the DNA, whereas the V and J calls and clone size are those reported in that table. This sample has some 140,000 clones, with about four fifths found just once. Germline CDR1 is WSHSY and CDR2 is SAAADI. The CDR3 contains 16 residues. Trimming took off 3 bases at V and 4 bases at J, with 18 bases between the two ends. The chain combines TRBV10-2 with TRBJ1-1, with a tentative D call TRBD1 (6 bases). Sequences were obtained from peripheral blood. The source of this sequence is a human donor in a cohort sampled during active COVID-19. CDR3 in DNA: TGCGCCAGCAGTGACCAACAGGGAGGGGGTTTCACTGAAGCTTTCTTT. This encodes CASSDQQGGGFTEAFF.